The sequence of this T cell receptor (beta chain) was determined in a study of blood T cell repertoires in COVID-19. Some clones are missing from TCRdb's copy, which holds only in-frame ones; the method was immunoSEQ multiplex PCR. The data contain under 250,000 clones, roughly 85% of them singletons. This CDR3 is built from 15 residues. Deletions cut 6 bases from V and 4 bases from J, with 18 bases between. The germline gives CDR1 MNHEY, CDR2 SVGAGI. This clonotype originated in a woman aged 70 to 79 with COVID-19, enrolled during active disease. Sequenced: peripheral blood. The V call is TRBV6-5, the J call TRBJ1-2; TRBD1 might be the D (6 bases). This CDR3 is CASSRTGSPSYGYTF. The CDR3 bases are TGTGCCAGCAGCAGAACAGGGTCTCCGTCCTATGGCTACACCTTC.